One and the same sample provided the 20 T cell receptor beta chains below, sequenced in a study of vaccination effects on CD4 cells after COVID-19. Antigen-specific CD4+ T cells were expanded with viral peptide pools in the ViraFEST assay before sequencing. Isolation of CD4+ T cells took place after approximately ten days of culture. Two-dose vaccination with either BNT162b2 or mRNA-1273 was given to the participants. Clones were read by immunoSEQ multiplex PCR, and TCRdb kept only the in-frame ones, dropping some. The data show approximately 30,000 clones, approximately 64% seen once. Their cognate antigens are unknown. The sample consisted of CD4+ T cells from PBMCs cultured with SARS-CoV-2 spike peptides, taken after COVID-19 vaccination. The receptors originated from a human donor who received a COVID-19 vaccine.

The chain recombines TRBV29-1 with TRBJ2-7; a possible D gene is TRBD1 (6 bases). The germline V and J ends were trimmed by 6 bases and 5 bases, with 14 bases remaining between them. Germline V gene lookup returns CDR1 SQVTM and CDR2 ANQGSEA. This CDR3 region has 12 residues. CDR3 bases: TGCAGCGTGGCAACCAACAGGGACGAGCAGTACTTC. As protein: CSVATNRDEQYF.

This chain links TRBV5-5 with TRBJ1-3, with D tentatively TRBD1 (6 bases). The CDR3 covers 16 residues. V shed 0 bases and J shed 0 bases, with 10 bases lying between them. The V gene's germline CDR1 is SGHKS and CDR2 YYEKEE (reference sequence). The CDR3 reads CASSLVGQLSGNTIYF. DNA of the CDR3: TGTGCCAGCAGCTTGGTTGGACAGCTCTCTGGAAACACCATATATTTT. Full variable domain (remainder filled in from reference TRBV5-5 and TRBJ1-3): DAGVTQSPTHLIKTRGQQVTLRCSPISGHKSVSWYQQVLGQGPQFIFQYYEKEERGRGNFPDRFSARQFPNYSSELNVNALLLGDSALYLCASSLVGQLSGNTIYFGEGSWLTVV.

V and J are TRBV6-5 and TRBJ2-7, with 8 bases fitting TRBD1. The germline V gene has CDR1 MNHEY and CDR2 SVGAGI. This CDR3 is built from 14 residues. V lost 6 bases, J lost 3 bases, and 7 bases stayed unmatched. CDR3 in DNA: TGTGCCAGCAGACAACAGGGGGTGAACTACGAGCAGTACTTC. Encoded protein: CASRQQGVNYEQYF.

This clone was observed a handful of times. The chain is built from TRBV7-2 and TRBJ2-5; possibly TRBD2 for D (6 bases). V dropped 1 base and J dropped 4 bases, with 13 bases sitting between them. The CDR3 loop spans 15 amino acids. Germline V gene data show CDR1 as SGHTA and CDR2 as FQGNSA. The CDR3 spells CASSLGAGSGETQYF. The DNA of the CDR3 is TGTGCCAGCAGCTTAGGGGCGGGGTCGGGAGAGACCCAGTACTTC.

Within the sample, this clone is medium-sized. The chain has TRBV3-1 (or the pseudogene TRBV3-2) and TRBJ1-2; the D is unclear. This CDR3 comprises 12 residues. The germline V gene has CDR1 LGHDT and CDR2 YNNKEL (reference sequence). V lost 3 bases, J lost 7 bases, and 9 bases lay in between. The CDR3 here is CASSQGNSGYTF. DNA for the CDR3: TGTGCCAGCAGCCAGGGAAATAGTGGCTACACCTTC.

The chain employs TRBV9 and TRBJ2-4, with D unresolved. The CDR3 is made up of 14 amino acids. Trimming pared 0 bases from V and 1 base from J, leaving 5 bases between. In germline, CDR1 is SGDLS, CDR2 YYNGEE. CDR3 residues: CASSVGGAKNIQYF. The CDR3, as DNA: TGTGCCAGCAGCGTAGGGGGTGCCAAAAACATTCAGTACTTC.

V usage is TRBV30 and J usage is TRBJ2-3; 12 bases agree with TRBD2. Germline-derived CDR1 and CDR2 are GTSNPN and SVGIG (reference sequence). The CDR3 has 17 residues. Trimming at V came to 8 bases and at J to 0 bases, leaving 12 bases not matched to a gene. CDR3 region: CAQGASGGATSTDTQYF. The CDR3 coding sequence is TGTGCCCAAGGGGCTAGCGGGGGGGCCACTAGCACAGATACGCAGTATTTT. Variable domain in full (rest from reference TRBV30 and TRBJ2-3): SQTIHQWPATLVQPVGSPLSLECTVEGTSNPNLYWYRQAAGRGLQLLFYSVGIGQISSEVPQNLSASRPQDRQFILSSKKLLLSDSGFYLCAQGASGGATSTDTQYFGPGTRLTVL.

This clone was seen a few times. This sequence joins TRBV7-8 and TRBJ2-5; 7 bases map to TRBD1. CDR1 SGHVS and CDR2 FQNEAQ come from the germline V gene. Trimming removed 3 bases from V and 5 bases from J; junction bases left unmatched: 6. The length of the CDR3 is 14 residues. The CDR3 loop reads CASSLTGRGETQYF. CDR3 in DNA: TGTGCCAGCAGCTTGACAGGGCGCGGGGAGACCCAGTACTTC.

The chain carries TRBV28 and TRBJ1-2; D might be TRBD1 (6 bases). V lost 11 bases, J lost 8 bases, and 15 bases lay in between. Germline CDR1 MDHEN, CDR2 SYDVKM. The CDR3 consists of 11 residues. The CDR3 spells CAGAGAGGYTF. The CDR3 DNA reads TGTGCCGGGGCAGGGGCCGGCGGCTACACCTTC.

The chain joins TRBV2 to TRBJ1-5; D is undetermined. Trimming took 7 bases from V and 5 from J, leaving 15 bases between them. Germline CDR1 and CDR2: SNHLY and FYNNEI. The CDR3 length is 14 residues. This CDR3 is CASTNGAGYQPQHF. The CDR3 nucleotides are TGTGCCAGCACGAATGGAGCAGGCTATCAGCCCCAGCATTTT.

This clone was detected a few times. This sequence joins TRBV4-1 and TRBJ1-2; TRBD1 is a possible D gene (5 bases). The ends were cut back, 3 bases at V and 1 base at J, with 12 bases in the middle. Germline CDR1 is MGHRA and CDR2 is YSYEKL. The CDR3 runs 15 residues. CDR3 sequence (DNA): TGCGCCAGCAGCCAGAGCGGGGCTTTTAACTATGGCTACACCTTC. Amino acid sequence: CASSQSGAFNYGYTF.

The chain uses TRBV19 and TRBJ2-6; TRBD2 might be the D (5 bases). There are 17 residues in the CDR3. Between the trimmed V and J ends, which lost 4 bases and 2 bases, there was a span of 15 bases. CDR1 is LNHDA and CDR2 is SQIVND in the germline V gene (reference sequence). Written as DNA, the CDR3 is TGTGCCAGTAGTACCTTAAACCGGGGAGCTGGGGCCAACGTCCTGACTTTC. Translated, it gives CASSTLNRGAGANVLTF.

The V call is TRBV14, the J call TRBJ2-7; TRBD2 matches 11 bases. The CDR3 totals 14 residues. Germline V gene sequence: CDR1 SGHDN, CDR2 FVKESK. Germline trimming cut 4 bases from V and 6 bases from J; bases unmatched to any gene: 5. The CDR3 here is CASSLTSGRSEQYF. CDR3 DNA: TGTGCCAGCAGCCTCACTAGCGGGAGAAGCGAGCAGTACTTC.

The J gene is TRBJ1-5, the V gene TRBV19; weak D call: TRBD1 (6 bases). There are 15 residues in the CDR3. V was pared by 6 bases and J by 1 base, with 13 bases between. Germline CDR1 reads LNHDA; CDR2 reads SQIVND (reference sequence). The CDR3 DNA is TGTGCCAGTAGCCGCGACAGGCTCAGCAATCAGCCCCAGCATTTT. Its protein product is CASSRDRLSNQPQHF.

This sequence joins TRBV10-1 and TRBJ2-7; 11 nucleotides match TRBD1. Germline V lookup: CDR1 WNHNN, CDR2 SYGVQD (reference sequence). V shed 5 bases, J shed 0 bases, and the junction held 6 bases outside the gene matches. CDR3 length: 16 residues. The CDR3 protein is CASSRTGTGGSYEQYF. In DNA form, the CDR3 reads TGCGCCAGCAGTCGTACCGGGACAGGGGGCTCCTACGAGCAGTACTTC.

This chain connects TRBV5-4 to TRBJ2-1, with 10 bases that match TRBD2. The ends lost 3 bases at V and 7 bases at J; junction bases unmatched: 7. Germline loops: CDR1 SGHNT, CDR2 YYREEE (reference sequence). The CDR3 has 15 amino acids. The DNA of the CDR3 is TGTGCCAGCAGCTCAGCGGGGGGGCTTTTGAATGAGCAGTTCTTC. Residues: CASSSAGGLLNEQFF. Complete variable domain (other parts from reference TRBV5-4 and TRBJ2-1): ETGVTQSPTHLIKTRGQQVTLRCSSQSGHNTVSWYQQALGQGPQFIFQYYREEENGRGNFPPRFSGLQFPNYSSELNVNALELDDSALYLCASSSAGGLLNEQFFGPGTRLTVL.

V and J are TRBV10-3 and TRBJ2-1, with D possibly being TRBD2 (6 bases). The germline V and J ends were trimmed by 2 bases and 6 bases, with 11 bases remaining between them. The CDR3 covers 14 residues. The germline gives CDR1 ENHRY, CDR2 SYGVKD. The CDR3 DNA is TGTGCCATCAGTGAGACTCAGGAGGGCAATGAGCAGTTCTTC. It translates to CAISETQEGNEQFF.

The gene calls are TRBV6-2 or TRBV6-3 and TRBJ1-3, with D possibly being TRBD1 (6 bases). The CDR3 has 17 residues. V was clipped by 0 bases and J by 0 bases, with 12 bases between them. Germline CDR1 reads MNHEY; CDR2 reads SVGEGT. The CDR3: CASSYSRGANSGNTIYF. CDR3 DNA sequence: TGTGCCAGCAGTTACTCGCGGGGGGCGAACTCTGGAAACACCATATATTTT.

V and J are TRBV6-5 and TRBJ1-4, with D possibly TRBD1 on 6 matching bases. Trimming took off 7 bases at V and 0 bases at J, with 9 bases between the two ends. This CDR3 contains 14 residues. Germline values: CDR1 MNHEY, CDR2 SVGAGI. The CDR3 reads CASKDSATNEKLFF. In nucleotides, the CDR3 is TGTGCCAGCAAGGACAGTGCAACTAATGAAAAACTGTTTTTT.

The rearrangement uses TRBV9 and TRBJ2-5; D possibly uses TRBD1 or TRBD2 (6 bases each). In germline, CDR1 is SGDLS, CDR2 YYNGEE. The CDR3 covers 14 residues. V was trimmed by 4 bases and J by 7 bases, leaving 17 bases between them. This chain's CDR3 is CASSSVGGVGTQYF. The CDR3 DNA reads TGTGCCAGCAGCTCGGTCGGGGGCGTAGGGACCCAGTACTTC. The full variable domain, rest sourced from reference TRBV9 and TRBJ2-5, is DSGVTQTPKHLITATGQRVTLRCSPRSGDLSVYWYQQSLDQGLQFLIQYYNGEERAKGNILERFSAQQFPDLHSELNLSSLELGDSALYFCASSSVGGVGTQYFGPGTRLLVL.